These T cell receptor beta chains were read from a single sample in a study of a mutant IDH1 vaccine in newly diagnosed glioma. TCRdb's table, derived via immunoSEQ multiplex PCR, lists solely in-frame clones and lacks some. The data show 30,000 to 40,000 clones, with around 80% seen just once and roughly 3.2% held by the top ten. Antigens for these TCRs are unknown. Sequencing used PBMCs, obtained from a glioma patient whose treatment included an IDH1 peptide vaccine. Source of these receptors: a man aged 35-49 years with glioma. Some clones in this sample may be carry-over from other donors' samples. CDR3s leave out the opening cysteine and the closing phenylalanine or tryptophan.

>TRBV7-8|TRBJ2-3
ASSYAPGTQLSTDTQY
>TRBV7-2|TRBJ2-6
ASTRGGPSSGANVLT
>TRBV4-1|TRBJ1-5
ASSHTGGNNQPQH
>TRBV7-9|TRBJ1-1
ASSLFQTNTEAF
>TRBV30|TRBJ2-3
AWVRQGTDTQY
>TRBV9|TRBJ2-7
ASSVGDTGNIYEQY
>TRBV5-1|TRBJ1-3
ASSPTGDFNTIY
>TRBV15|TRBJ1-4
ATSRDRANEKLF
>TRBV6-1|TRBJ2-1
ASNAGTGNEQF
>TRBV7-8|TRBJ2-7
ASSLDRVFYEQY
>TRBV6-6|TRBJ1-4
ASSHPGGSFEKLF
>TRBV18|TRBJ1-1
ASSPRPGWGLGTEAF
>TRBV7-6|TRBJ1-1
ASSVGLAGSTEAF
>TRBV5-5|TRBJ1-5
ASSLGTGSQPQH
>TRBV6-6|TRBJ1-2
ASSYTGFNYGYT
>TRBV30|TRBJ1-2
AWSLDWHGYT
>TRBV5-4|TRBJ2-5
ASSVDRYQETQY
>TRBV30|TRBJ1-2
AWSPRGYAYGYT
>TRBV14|TRBJ2-3
ASSQDRIDTQY
>TRBV29-1|TRBJ2-7
SVGLAGGYEQY
>TRBV18|TRBJ1-4
ASSPETGGGEKLF
>TRBV5-5|TRBJ2-3
ASSLVQLTDTQY
>TRBV5-1|TRBJ2-7
ASSLGPGVTTRGSEQY
>TRBV29-1|TRBJ2-7
SIRTVKDYEQY
>TRBV27|TRBJ2-2
ASSHRGSDTGELF
>TRBV12-5|TRBJ1-2
ASGLPQGRNYYGYT
>TRBV11-2|TRBJ1-1
ASSFGGMNTEAF
>TRBV9|TRBJ2-7
ASSPRDTFDEQY
>TRBV5-1|TRBJ1-2
ASSWDPYNYGYT
>TRBV7-2|TRBJ1-1
ASSFRQGGTEAF
>TRBV7-2|TRBJ2-7
ASSLGWGRDSEQY